Following are 19 T cell receptor beta chains from one sample sequenced in a study of shared clonotypes between healthy human individuals. Assay: immunoSEQ multiplex PCR; the TCRdb copy retains only in-frame clones and omits some. The sample has fewer than 850,000 clones, 90% to 98% seen once. CD45RO negativity and positive selection for CCR7 defined naive CD8 cells, a population that excluded terminally differentiated effector memory CD45RA+ cells. The material sequenced was naive CD8+ T cells sorted from blood. The receptors derive from a man aged 25-45 years in good health.

The chain links TRBV9 to TRBJ2-1; 8 bases are a match to TRBD2. Germline values: CDR1 SGDLS, CDR2 YYNGEE. The CDR3 is made up of 17 amino acids. With 0 bases clipped from V and 0 bases from J, the junction kept 5 bases outside the gene matches. The CDR3: CASSVGRSGSSYNEQFF. The CDR3, as DNA: TGTGCCAGCAGCGTAGGTAGGAGCGGGAGCTCCTACAATGAGCAGTTCTTC.

This clone was seen just once. The V call is TRBV9, the J call TRBJ2-3, with a weak D call TRBD1 (6 bases). The CDR3 sequence is 15 residues long. CDR1 and CDR2 from the germline V gene are SGDLS and YYNGEE. V lost 2 bases, J lost 2 bases, and 12 bases lay in between. The CDR3 region is CASSVSGVATDTQYF. The CDR3 DNA is TGTGCCAGCAGCGTTTCAGGGGTAGCCACAGATACGCAGTATTTT. Full variable domain (missing parts from reference TRBV9 and TRBJ2-3): DSGVTQTPKHLITATGQRVTLRCSPRSGDLSVYWYQQSLDQGLQFLIQYYNGEERAKGNILERFSAQQFPDLHSELNLSSLELGDSALYFCASSVSGVATDTQYFGPGTRLTVL.

The genes are TRBV6-5 and TRBJ2-5; D perhaps matches TRBD2 (6 bases). The CDR3 has 15 amino acids. V gave up 7 bases and J gave up 1 base, with 16 bases separating them. Per the germline V gene, CDR1 is MNHEY and CDR2 is SVGAGI. The DNA for the CDR3 is TGTGCCAGCACTCTTTTCGGGAGTCCCCAAGAGACCCAGTACTTC. Translation gives CASTLFGSPQETQYF.

The chain carries TRBV11-1 and TRBJ1-2; D perhaps matches TRBD1 (6 bases). From germline, CDR1 is SGHAT and CDR2 FQDESV (reference sequence). This CDR3 spans 17 amino acids. The V end lost 4 bases, the J end lost 0 bases, and 18 bases lay between the germline ends. CDR3 residues: CASSSPWGREANYGYTF. The CDR3 bases are TGTGCCAGCAGCTCTCCCTGGGGGCGAGAAGCTAACTATGGCTACACCTTC.

This chain joins TRBV7-9 and TRBJ2-1; a possible D gene is TRBD1 (5 bases). V lost 1 base and J lost 4, with 11 bases in between. This CDR3 comprises 15 residues. The germline gives CDR1 SEHNR, CDR2 FQNEAQ (reference sequence). CDR3 nucleotide sequence: TGTGCCAGCAGCTTAGGGCCCACAGGTTACAATGAGCAGTTCTTC. Amino acids: CASSLGPTGYNEQFF. Full variable domain (missing parts from reference TRBV7-9 and TRBJ2-1): DTGVSQNPRHKITKRGQNVTFRCDPISEHNRLYWYRQTLGQGPEFLTYFQNEAQLEKSRLLSDRFSAERPKGSFSTLEIQRTEQGDSAMYLCASSLGPTGYNEQFFGPGTRLTVL.

The rearrangement links TRBV7-5 to TRBJ2-3. TRBV7-5 is a known pseudogene. The CDR3 contains 13 residues. The CDR3 reads CVRSLGSTDTQYF. The CDR3 DNA reads TGTGTCAGAAGCTTAGGGAGCACAGATACGCAGTATTTT.

The gene calls are TRBV7-9 and TRBJ2-1; D is unclear. V was shortened by 0 bases and J by 12 bases, with 9 bases between the two germline ends. The CDR3 is 12 amino acids. Germline CDR1 reads SEHNR; CDR2 reads FQNEAQ (reference sequence). The CDR3 sequence is CASSLAPSWQFF. DNA for the CDR3: TGTGCCAGCAGCTTAGCTCCCTCCTGGCAGTTCTTC.

J is TRBJ2-5 and V is TRBV27; D might be TRBD2 (5 bases). CDR3 length equals 15 residues. The V end was cut by 5 bases, the J end by 2 bases, with 15 bases between. Per the germline V gene, CDR1 is MNHEY and CDR2 is SMNVEV (reference sequence). As DNA, the CDR3 is TGTGCCAGCAGTCCCTACGGGGTACTGCAAGAGACCCAGTACTTC. Its protein product is CASSPYGVLQETQYF.

Note on this clone: This sample includes further DNA sequences coding for the same CDR3. The gene calls are TRBV7-7 and TRBJ2-7, with 7 bases aligning to TRBD2. V dropped 4 bases and J dropped 3; count of bases not matched to a gene: 3. Germline assignment: CDR1 SSHAT and CDR2 FNYEAQ (reference sequence). CDR3 size: 13 residues. The CDR3 coding sequence is TGTGCCAGCAGCTCCGGACTAGGCTACGAGCAGTACTTC. Translating it yields CASSSGLGYEQYF.

Concerning this clone itself: Different DNA sequences within this sample yield the same CDR3. The chain couples TRBV7-8 to TRBJ2-1; D possibly corresponds to TRBD2 (5 bases). This CDR3 is 15 amino acids long. Germline CDR1 is SGHVS and CDR2 is FQNEAQ. Trimming cost V 1 base and J 2 bases, with 9 bases left between them. The CDR3 bases are TGTGCCAGCAGCTTAGTTGCGGGCGCCTACAATGAGCAGTTCTTC. This translates into CASSLVAGAYNEQFF.

V is TRBV4-1 and J is TRBJ2-5; the D is unclear. The CDR3 covers 14 residues. Germline V CDR1 and CDR2: MGHRA, YSYEKL. Trimming cost V 1 base and J 4 bases, with 10 bases left between them. The CDR3 here is CASSQVMAGETQYF. The CDR3 nucleotides read TGCGCCAGCAGCCAAGTGATGGCAGGAGAGACCCAGTACTTC.

The chain couples TRBV5-6 to TRBJ1-4; D remains ambiguous. CDR1 and CDR2 (germline): SGHDT, YYEEEE. The CDR3 runs to 14 residues. Trimming removed 8 bases from V and 4 bases from J, with 15 bases in between. The CDR3 nucleotides are TGTGCCAGTCACACGGCGAATGGTAATGAAAAACTGTTTTTT. Encoded protein: CASHTANGNEKLFF.

This sequence joins TRBV11-2 and TRBJ2-3, with 9 bases fitting TRBD1. The CDR3 sequence is 14 residues long. The V gene's germline CDR1 is SGHAT and CDR2 FQNNGV. The V gene end was trimmed by 5 bases and the J gene end by 3 bases; junction bases not matched to a gene: 3. For the CDR3, the DNA is TGTGCCAGCAGCGCGGGACAGGGAACAGATACGCAGTATTTT. Translation: CASSAGQGTDTQYF.

The chain joins TRBV2 to TRBJ2-2, with TRBD2 matching 12 bases. CDR3 length: 15 residues. Germline V gene sequence: CDR1 SNHLY, CDR2 FYNNEI. V dropped 7 bases and J dropped 4; count of bases not matched to a gene: 4. This CDR3 is CASTRTSGTTGELFF. In nucleotides, the CDR3 is TGTGCCAGCACCCGGACTAGCGGGACCACCGGGGAGCTGTTTTTT.

This chain links TRBV19 with TRBJ2-7, with D possibly matching TRBD1 (5 bases). V was shortened by 3 bases and J by 5 bases, with 17 bases between the two germline ends. This CDR3 contains 15 residues. The germline CDR1 and CDR2 sequences are LNHDA and SQIVND (reference sequence). For the CDR3, the DNA is TGTGCCAGTAGTATGGGGCCGGCAGGGTCGGACGAGCAGTACTTC. This sequence encodes CASSMGPAGSDEQYF. Based on the CDR3 plus reference TRBV19 and TRBJ2-7, the full variable domain is DGGITQSPKYLFRKEGQNVTLSCEQNLNHDAMYWYRQDPGQGLRLIYYSQIVNDFQKGDIAEGYSVSREKKESFPLTVTSAQKNPTAFYLCASSMGPAGSDEQYFGPGTRLTVT.

This sequence joins TRBV19 and TRBJ1-1; D perhaps matches TRBD1 (5 bases). The V and J ends lost 5 bases and 5 bases respectively, with 15 bases between them. Germline values: CDR1 LNHDA, CDR2 SQIVND (reference sequence). The CDR3 has 14 amino acids. DNA for the CDR3: TGTGCCAGTAGTGCGAGCAGGGTACTGACTGAAGCTTTCTTT. It yields the protein CASSASRVLTEAFF. Complete variable domain (other parts from reference TRBV19 and TRBJ1-1): DGGITQSPKYLFRKEGQNVTLSCEQNLNHDAMYWYRQDPGQGLRLIYYSQIVNDFQKGDIAEGYSVSREKKESFPLTVTSAQKNPTAFYLCASSASRVLTEAFFGQGTRLTVV.

Regarding this clone: The sample carries other DNA sequences with the same CDR3. This sequence joins TRBV27 and TRBJ1-5; no reliable D call. Germline CDR1 MNHEY, CDR2 SMNVEV (reference sequence). V lost 3 bases and J lost 0, with 3 bases in between. CDR3 length equals 13 residues. The CDR3 DNA is TGTGCCAGCAGTTTTGCTAGCAATCAGCCCCAGCATTTT. Translated: CASSFASNQPQHF.

The chain links TRBV2 to TRBJ1-5; D unclear. Trimming shortened V by 3 bases and J by 12 bases, and 3 bases separated the two germline ends. Germline values: CDR1 SNHLY, CDR2 FYNNEI. This CDR3 has 9 residues. The CDR3 DNA follows: TGTGCCAGCAGTGATAACCAGCATTTT. Encoded protein: CASSDNQHF.

V usage is TRBV6-6 and J usage is TRBJ1-1, with no clear D. Germline V CDR1 and CDR2: MNHNY, SVGAGI (reference sequence). Trimming stripped 11 bases from V and 4 bases from J, with 11 bases between. The CDR3 length is 11 residues. CDR3 nucleotides: TGTGCCCTCTGGGTCGGCACTGAAGCTTTCTTT. Its protein product is CALWVGTEAFF.